Listed below are T cell receptor beta chains from one sample, sequenced in a study of tumor-infiltrating lymphocytes in primary liver carcinoma. TCRdb redid the calling of the multiplex PCR reads with MiXCR, one entry per CDR3 protein. The sample gives around 70,000 distinct CDR3 sequences, approximately 70% of which show up once; approximately 30% is in the top ten. The sequencing sample was made of liver tumor tissue from sampling region 4. Receptor source: a man aged 40-49 years with primary liver carcinoma and hepatitis B virus infection. CDR3s include the opening cysteine and the closing phenylalanine or tryptophan. Each record gives: D gene, clone size, V gene, J gene, CDR3 DNA, CDR3 protein. D genes are given only for firm matches. Clone size is not always given. Where it is, it says once, few, many or a class for expanded clones.

d_call: NA
clone_size: NA
v_call: TRBV5-4
j_call: TRBJ2-2
cdr3_nt: TGTGCCAGCAGCCCTTGTAGCGGAGGCACCGGGGTGCTGTTTTTT
cdr3_aa: CASSPCSGGTGVLFF

d_call: NA
clone_size: NA
v_call: TRBV7-9
j_call: TRBJ1-5
cdr3_nt: TGTGCCAGCAGCCCCCCCGATACACAGCATTTT
cdr3_aa: CASSPPDTQHF

d_call: NA
clone_size: NA
v_call: TRBV10-3
j_call: TRBJ2-3
cdr3_nt: TGTGCCAGCAGGGAGCCGGCGGGCACAGATACGCAGTATTTT
cdr3_aa: CASREPAGTDTQYF

d_call: TRBD1
clone_size: NA
v_call: TRBV5-6
j_call: TRBJ1-1
cdr3_nt: TGTGCCAGCAGCTTTGTCAGGGGGATGGCTTTCTTT
cdr3_aa: CASSFVRGMAFF

d_call: NA
clone_size: medium-sized
v_call: TRBV5-4
j_call: TRBJ2-4
cdr3_nt: TGTGCCAGCAGCCTATCTCTAGCCAAAAACATTCAGTACTTC
cdr3_aa: CASSLSLAKNIQYF

d_call: NA
clone_size: NA
v_call: TRBV11-2
j_call: TRBJ2-7
cdr3_nt: TGTGCCAGGAGCTTCGGAATTCCTCGAGTCGAGCAGTACTTC
cdr3_aa: CARSFGIPRVEQYF

d_call: NA
clone_size: NA
v_call: TRBV29-1
j_call: TRBJ1-2
cdr3_nt: TGCAGCGTTGTTGACAGCAAAATCTATTGCTACATCTTC
cdr3_aa: CSVVDSKIYCYIF

d_call: NA
clone_size: NA
v_call: TRBV6-6
j_call: TRBJ2-7
cdr3_nt: TGTGCCATCAGTGCTTCCGCGATACAGGATGAGCAGTACTTC
cdr3_aa: CAISASAIQDEQYF

d_call: TRBD2
clone_size: NA
v_call: TRBV6-1
j_call: TRBJ2-7
cdr3_nt: TGTGTCAGCAGTGAAGAGGCGGGGGGTAGCTACGAGCAGTATTTC
cdr3_aa: CVSSEEAGGSYEQYF

d_call: TRBD1
clone_size: NA
v_call: TRBV24-1
j_call: TRBJ2-1
cdr3_nt: TGTGCCACCAGTGAGCCCCCCGGGACAGGGAATCCCAATGAGCGGTTCTTC
cdr3_aa: CATSEPPGTGNPNERFF

d_call: NA
clone_size: NA
v_call: TRBV4-1
j_call: TRBJ2-1
cdr3_nt: TGCGCCAGCAGCCAAGAACCGATAGGCAGTGACTCCTACAATGAGCACTTCTTC
cdr3_aa: CASSQEPIGSDSYNEHFF

d_call: NA
clone_size: NA
v_call: TRBV6-1
j_call: TRBJ2-3
cdr3_nt: TGTGCCAGCAGTGAAGCTTTTGGGACAAGGGTAGATACGCAGTTTTTT
cdr3_aa: CASSEAFGTRVDTQFF

d_call: NA
clone_size: NA
v_call: TRBV24-1
j_call: TRBJ2-3
cdr3_nt: TGTGCCACCAGTGATCTACGGCAGGGATCAGATACGCAGTATTTT
cdr3_aa: CATSDLRQGSDTQYF

d_call: TRBD2
clone_size: NA
v_call: TRBV6-6
j_call: TRBJ2-1
cdr3_nt: TGTGTCAGCAGTTCCATATATGACCTAGCGGGGAATGAGCAGTTCTTC
cdr3_aa: CVSSSIYDLAGNEQFF

d_call: NA
clone_size: NA
v_call: TRBV6-6
j_call: TRBJ1-6
cdr3_nt: TGTGCCAGTAGCCCCGGGAATTCACGCCTCCACTTT
cdr3_aa: CASSPGNSRLHF